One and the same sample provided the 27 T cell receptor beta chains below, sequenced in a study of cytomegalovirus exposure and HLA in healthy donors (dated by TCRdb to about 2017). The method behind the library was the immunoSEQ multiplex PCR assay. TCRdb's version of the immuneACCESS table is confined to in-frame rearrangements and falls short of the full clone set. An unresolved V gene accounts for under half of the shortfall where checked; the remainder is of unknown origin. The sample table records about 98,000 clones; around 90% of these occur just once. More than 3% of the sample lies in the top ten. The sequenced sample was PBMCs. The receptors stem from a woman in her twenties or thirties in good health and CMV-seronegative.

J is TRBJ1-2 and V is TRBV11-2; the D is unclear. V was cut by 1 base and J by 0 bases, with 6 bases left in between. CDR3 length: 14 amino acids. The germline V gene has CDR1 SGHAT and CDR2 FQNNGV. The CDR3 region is CASSLGQTNYGYTF. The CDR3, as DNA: TGTGCCAGCAGCTTAGGACAAACTAACTATGGCTACACCTTC.

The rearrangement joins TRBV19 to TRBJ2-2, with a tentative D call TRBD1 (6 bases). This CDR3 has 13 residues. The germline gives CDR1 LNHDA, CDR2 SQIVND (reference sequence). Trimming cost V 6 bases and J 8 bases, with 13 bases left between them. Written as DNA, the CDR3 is TGTGCCAGTAGGTCAGGGGCGCAAGGGGAGCTGTTTTTT. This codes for CASRSGAQGELFF.

DNA for the CDR3: TGCGCCAGCAGGACGGGGGTTAGTGAAAAACTGTTTTTT. The encoded protein is CASRTGVSEKLFF. This chain links TRBV5-1 with TRBJ1-4, with D perhaps TRBD1 (5 bases). With 5 bases removed from V and 7 bases from J, the gap between germline ends came to 12 bases. The CDR3 spans 13 residues. Germline V gene lookup returns CDR1 SGHRS and CDR2 YFSETQ.

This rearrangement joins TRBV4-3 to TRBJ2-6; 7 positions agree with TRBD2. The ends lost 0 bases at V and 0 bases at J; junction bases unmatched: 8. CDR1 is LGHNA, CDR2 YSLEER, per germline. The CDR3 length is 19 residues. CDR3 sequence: CASSQEGGGFYSGANVLTF. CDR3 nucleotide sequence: TGCGCCAGCAGCCAAGAGGGCGGGGGTTTCTACTCTGGGGCCAACGTCCTGACTTTC.

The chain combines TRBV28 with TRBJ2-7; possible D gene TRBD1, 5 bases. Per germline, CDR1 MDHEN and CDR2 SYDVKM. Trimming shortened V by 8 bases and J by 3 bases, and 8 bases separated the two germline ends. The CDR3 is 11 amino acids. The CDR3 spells CASRQSYEQYF. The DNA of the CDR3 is TGTGCCAGCCGACAGAGCTACGAGCAGTACTTC.

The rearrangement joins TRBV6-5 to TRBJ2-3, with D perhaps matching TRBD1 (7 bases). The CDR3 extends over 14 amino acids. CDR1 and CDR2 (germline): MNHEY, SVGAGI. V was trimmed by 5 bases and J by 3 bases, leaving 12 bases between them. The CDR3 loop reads CASSPTGRTDTQYF. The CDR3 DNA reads TGTGCCAGCAGTCCGACAGGGAGGACAGATACGCAGTATTTT.

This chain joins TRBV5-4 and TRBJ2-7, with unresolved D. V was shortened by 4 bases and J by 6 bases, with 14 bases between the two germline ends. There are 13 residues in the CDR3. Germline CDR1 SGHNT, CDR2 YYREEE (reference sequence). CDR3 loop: CASSPQTQLEQYF. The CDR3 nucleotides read TGTGCCAGCAGCCCACAGACCCAGCTCGAGCAGTACTTC.

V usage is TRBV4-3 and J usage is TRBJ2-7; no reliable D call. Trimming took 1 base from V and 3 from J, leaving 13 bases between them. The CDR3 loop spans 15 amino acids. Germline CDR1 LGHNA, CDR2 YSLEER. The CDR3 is CASSQGLNPGYEQYF. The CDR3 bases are TGCGCCAGCAGCCAAGGACTTAACCCTGGCTACGAGCAGTACTTC.

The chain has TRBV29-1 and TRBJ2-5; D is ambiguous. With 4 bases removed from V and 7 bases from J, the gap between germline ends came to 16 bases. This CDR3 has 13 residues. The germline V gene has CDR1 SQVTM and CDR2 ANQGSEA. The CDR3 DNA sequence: TGCAGCGTTGGCTGGGCTTCCCTTGCGACCCAGTACTTC. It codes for CSVGWASLATQYF.

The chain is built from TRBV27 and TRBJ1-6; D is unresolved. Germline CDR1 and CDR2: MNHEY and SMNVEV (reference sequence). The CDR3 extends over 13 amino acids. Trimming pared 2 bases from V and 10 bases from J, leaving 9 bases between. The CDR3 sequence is CASSLRRESPLHF. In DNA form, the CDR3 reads TGTGCCAGCAGTTTAAGGAGGGAATCACCCCTCCACTTT.

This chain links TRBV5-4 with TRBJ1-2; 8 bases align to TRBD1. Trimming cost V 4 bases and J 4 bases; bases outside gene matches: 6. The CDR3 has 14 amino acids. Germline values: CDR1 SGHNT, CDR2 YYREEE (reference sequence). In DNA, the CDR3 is TGTGCCAGCAGCACGCCGACAGGGGCCTATGGCTACACCTTC. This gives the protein CASSTPTGAYGYTF.

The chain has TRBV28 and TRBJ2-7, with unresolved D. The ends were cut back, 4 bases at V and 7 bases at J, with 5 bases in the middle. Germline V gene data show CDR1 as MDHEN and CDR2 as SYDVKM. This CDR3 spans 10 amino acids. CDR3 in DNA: TGTGCCAGCAGTTCGAGAGAGCAGTACTTC. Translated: CASSSREQYF.

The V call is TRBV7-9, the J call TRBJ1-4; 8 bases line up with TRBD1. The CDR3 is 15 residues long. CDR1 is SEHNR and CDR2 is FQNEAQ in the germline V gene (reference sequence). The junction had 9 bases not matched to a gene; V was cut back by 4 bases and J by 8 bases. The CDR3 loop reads CASSSADRAEEKLFF. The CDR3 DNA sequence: TGTGCCAGCAGCTCCGCGGACAGGGCGGAGGAAAAACTGTTTTTT. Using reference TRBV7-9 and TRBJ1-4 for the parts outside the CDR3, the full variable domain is DTGVSQNPRHKITKRGQNVTFRCDPISEHNRLYWYRQTLGQGPEFLTYFQNEAQLEKSRLLSDRFSAERPKGSFSTLEIQRTEQGDSAMYLCASSSADRAEEKLFFGSGTQLSVL.

The CDR3 sequence: CASSLDREGGYTF. For the CDR3, the DNA is TGTGCCAGCAGCTTAGACAGGGAGGGTGGCTACACCTTC. The chain combines TRBV7-9 with TRBJ1-2; a weak D match, TRBD1 (6 bases). The CDR3 length is 13 residues. The V gene's germline CDR1 is SEHNR and CDR2 FQNEAQ (reference sequence). Trimming stripped 1 base from V and 7 bases from J, with 10 bases between. Complete variable domain (other parts from reference TRBV7-9 and TRBJ1-2): DTGVSQNPRHKITKRGQNVTFRCDPISEHNRLYWYRQTLGQGPEFLTYFQNEAQLEKSRLLSDRFSAERPKGSFSTLEIQRTEQGDSAMYLCASSLDREGGYTFGSGTRLTVV.

The CDR3 here is CASSFSRQGLDGYTF. CDR3 DNA sequence: TGTGCCAGCAGTTTTTCCCGACAGGGTTTAGACGGCTACACCTTC. The chain joins TRBV27 to TRBJ1-2, with 7 nucleotides matching TRBD1. V trimming: 3 bases; J trimming: 8 bases; junction bases outside the gene matches: 12. Per germline, CDR1 MNHEY and CDR2 SMNVEV (reference sequence). The CDR3 totals 15 residues.

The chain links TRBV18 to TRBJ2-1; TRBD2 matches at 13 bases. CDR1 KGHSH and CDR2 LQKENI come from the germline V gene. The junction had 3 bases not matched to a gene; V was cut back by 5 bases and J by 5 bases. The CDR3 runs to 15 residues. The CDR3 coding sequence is TGTGCCAGCTCAAGGACTAGCGGGGGTGACAATGAGCAGTTCTTC. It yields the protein CASSRTSGGDNEQFF. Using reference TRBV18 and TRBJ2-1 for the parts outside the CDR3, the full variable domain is NAGVMQNPRHLVRRRGQEARLRCSPMKGHSHVYWYRQLPEEGLKFMVYLQKENIIDESGMPKERFSAEFPKEGPSILRIQQVVRGDSAAYFCASSRTSGGDNEQFFGPGTRLTVL.

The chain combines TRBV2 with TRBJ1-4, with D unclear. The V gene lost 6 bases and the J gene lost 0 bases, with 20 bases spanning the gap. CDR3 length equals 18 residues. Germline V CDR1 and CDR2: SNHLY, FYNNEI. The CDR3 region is CASRVTGSFHATNEKLFF. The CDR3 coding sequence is TGTGCCAGCAGGGTCACCGGGTCCTTTCACGCAACTAATGAAAAACTGTTTTTT.

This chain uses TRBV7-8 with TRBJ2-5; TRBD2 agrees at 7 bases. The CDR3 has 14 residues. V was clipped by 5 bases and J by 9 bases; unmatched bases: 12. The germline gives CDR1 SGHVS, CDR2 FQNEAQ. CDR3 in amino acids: CASSQGRRAGAQYF. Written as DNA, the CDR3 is TGTGCCAGCAGCCAAGGGAGGCGGGCGGGGGCCCAGTACTTC.

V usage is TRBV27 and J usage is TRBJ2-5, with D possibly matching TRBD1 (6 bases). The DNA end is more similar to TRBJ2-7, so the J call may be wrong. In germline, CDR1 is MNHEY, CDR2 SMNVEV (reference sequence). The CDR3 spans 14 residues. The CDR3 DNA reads TGTGCCAGCAGTTTATATCAGGGGCAGGGCGAGCAGTACTTC. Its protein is CASSLYQGQGEQYF.

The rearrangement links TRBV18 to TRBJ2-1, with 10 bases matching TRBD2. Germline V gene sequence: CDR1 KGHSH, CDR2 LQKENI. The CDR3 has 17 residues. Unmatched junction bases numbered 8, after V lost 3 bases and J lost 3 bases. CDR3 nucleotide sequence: TGTGCCAGCTCACCCTCCGCGACTAGCGGGCGCTACAATGAGCAGTTCTTC. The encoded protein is CASSPSATSGRYNEQFF.

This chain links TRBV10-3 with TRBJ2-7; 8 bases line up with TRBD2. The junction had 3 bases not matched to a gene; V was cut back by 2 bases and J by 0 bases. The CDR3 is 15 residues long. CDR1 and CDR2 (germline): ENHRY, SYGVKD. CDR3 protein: CAISEVSGASYEQYF. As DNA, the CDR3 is TGTGCCATCAGTGAGGTTAGCGGGGCCTCCTACGAGCAGTACTTC.

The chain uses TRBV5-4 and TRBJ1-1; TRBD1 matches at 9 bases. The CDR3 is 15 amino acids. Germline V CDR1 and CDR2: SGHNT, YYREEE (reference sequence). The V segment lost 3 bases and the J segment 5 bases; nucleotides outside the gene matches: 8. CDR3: CASSSAGQGYTEAFF. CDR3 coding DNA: TGTGCCAGCAGCTCGGCGGGACAGGGATATACTGAAGCTTTCTTT.

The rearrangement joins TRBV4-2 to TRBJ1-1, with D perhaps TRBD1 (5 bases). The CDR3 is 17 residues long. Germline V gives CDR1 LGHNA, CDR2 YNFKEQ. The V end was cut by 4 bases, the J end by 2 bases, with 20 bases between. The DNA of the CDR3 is TGTGCCAGCAGCCCACCTCAGGGAGGCAGCTCCAACACTGAAGCTTTCTTT. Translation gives CASSPPQGGSSNTEAFF.

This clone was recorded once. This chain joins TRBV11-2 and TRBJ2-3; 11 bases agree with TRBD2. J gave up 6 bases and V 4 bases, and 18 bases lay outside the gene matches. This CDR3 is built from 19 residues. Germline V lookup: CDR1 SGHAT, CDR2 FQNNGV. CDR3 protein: CASSWSRATSTSGGDTQYF. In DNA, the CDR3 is TGTGCCAGCAGCTGGTCCCGGGCGACAAGCACTAGCGGGGGTGATACGCAGTATTTT. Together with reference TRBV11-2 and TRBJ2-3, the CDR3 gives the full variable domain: EAGVAQSPRYKIIEKRQSVAFWCNPISGHATLYWYQQILGQGPKLLIQFQNNGVVDDSQLPKDRFSAERLKGVDSTLKIQPAKLEDSAVYLCASSWSRATSTSGGDTQYFGPGTRLTVL.

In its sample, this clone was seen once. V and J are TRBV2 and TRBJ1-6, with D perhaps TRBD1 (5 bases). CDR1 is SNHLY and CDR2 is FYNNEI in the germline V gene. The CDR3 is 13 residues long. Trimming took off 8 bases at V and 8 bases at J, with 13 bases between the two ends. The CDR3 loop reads CASDLPGHSPLHF. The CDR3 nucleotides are TGTGCCAGCGATTTACCAGGGCATTCACCCCTCCACTTT.

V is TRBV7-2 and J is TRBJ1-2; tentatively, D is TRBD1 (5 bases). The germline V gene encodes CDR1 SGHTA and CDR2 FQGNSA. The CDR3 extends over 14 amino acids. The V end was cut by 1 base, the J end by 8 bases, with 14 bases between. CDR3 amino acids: CASSLGGAGRGYTF. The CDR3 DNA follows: TGTGCCAGCAGCTTAGGTGGGGCGGGAAGAGGCTACACCTTC.

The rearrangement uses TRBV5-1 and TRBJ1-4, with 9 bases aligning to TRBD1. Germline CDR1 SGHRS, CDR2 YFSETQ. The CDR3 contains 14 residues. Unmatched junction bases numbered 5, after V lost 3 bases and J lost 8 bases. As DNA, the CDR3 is TGCGCCAGCAGCTCGGGACAGGGTGAGGAAAAACTGTTTTTT. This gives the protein CASSSGQGEEKLFF.